The clone carrying this T cell receptor (beta chain) occurred many times. Its specificity is not known. CDR3 size: 12 residues. Deletions cut 4 bases from V and 8 bases from J, with 9 bases between. Per the germline V gene, CDR1 is SEHNR and CDR2 is FQNEAQ (reference sequence). Molecular barcoded adaptors covering alpha/delta and beta/gamma chains were used on 400 ng RNA. TCRdb reanalysed the reads using MiXCR and keeps one entry per CDR3 protein. This sample has some 48,000 distinct CDR3 sequences, with roughly 18% found just once. This specimen comes from a study of read filtering for tumor transcriptome and immune sequencing. Study-wide context: The cohort had approximately 16 men and over eleven women aged about 45 to 80, mean roughly 65 years. Whole-transcriptome libraries were prepared after DNase treatment.

General observations from the study: IR-seq captured clonotypes deeper and more reliably than RNA-seq.

Bone marrow was sampled from every patient at the time of active disease. Sequenced sample: a population of CD138-negative cells sorted from bone marrow. This sequence joins TRBV7-9 and TRBJ2-4; the D gene is possibly TRBD1 (6 bases). This clonotype was sampled from a donor aged 40 or over with multiple myeloma. CDR3 sequence (DNA): TGTGCCAGCAGCTCGGACAGAGACATTCAGTACTTC. Amino acid sequence: CASSSDRDIQYF.